A single sample is the source of the 26 T cell receptor beta chains below, sequenced in a study of blood T cell repertoires in COVID-19. The data were produced by immunoSEQ multiplex PCR, yet TCRdb's version contains in-frame clones alone and is incomplete. The table shows 150,000 or so clones, with less than 90% occurring only once. Sequenced input: peripheral blood. The source is a woman in her seventies with acute or convalescent COVID-19.

This clone was recorded only once. The V gene is TRBV4-3, the J gene TRBJ2-1; D remains ambiguous. The CDR3 is made up of 17 amino acids. The V and J ends lost 0 bases and 0 bases respectively, with 12 bases between them. The germline V gene has CDR1 LGHNA and CDR2 YSLEER. The CDR3 region is CASSQDLGVSSYNEQFF. The CDR3 DNA reads as TGCGCCAGCAGCCAAGATCTAGGCGTGAGCTCCTACAATGAGCAGTTCTTC.

The V gene is TRBV5-1, the J gene TRBJ1-6; D unresolved. The V and J ends lost 4 bases and 4 bases respectively, with 15 bases between them. This CDR3 region has 16 residues. CDR1 and CDR2 from the germline V gene are SGHRS and YFSETQ. DNA for the CDR3: TGCGCCAGCAGCCACCGGGGTCCGTTTTATAATTCACCCCTCCACTTT. Its translation is CASSHRGPFYNSPLHF.

The V and J genes are TRBV11-1 and TRBJ2-5; no firm D call. The CDR3 has 14 residues. Germline V gene sequence: CDR1 SGHAT, CDR2 FQDESV (reference sequence). The CDR3 loop is CAGFGQTYQETQYF. For the CDR3, the DNA is TGTGCAGGCTTTGGGCAGACGTACCAAGAGACCCAGTACTTC.

This chain links TRBV12-3 or TRBV12-4 with TRBJ2-7, with D possibly being TRBD2 (7 bases). V lost 8 bases and J lost 4, with 15 bases in between. The CDR3 consists of 13 residues. The CDR3 here is CASAGGGAYEQYF. The CDR3 region has the DNA TGTGCCAGCGCGGGCGGGGGCGCGTACGAGCAGTACTTC.

The CDR3 protein is CASSAYGTYNEQFF. The DNA for the CDR3 is TGTGCCAGTAGTGCATACGGGACTTACAATGAGCAGTTCTTC. The rearrangement joins TRBV19 to TRBJ2-1; tentative D call: TRBD2 (6 bases). Per the germline V gene, CDR1 is LNHDA and CDR2 is SQIVND (reference sequence). The CDR3 totals 14 residues. V dropped 5 bases and J dropped 4 bases, with 12 bases sitting between them.

The V gene is TRBV3-1 (or the pseudogene TRBV3-2), the J gene TRBJ2-3; D is perhaps TRBD2 (5 bases). The V gene's germline CDR1 is LGHDT and CDR2 YNNKEL (reference sequence). The CDR3 sequence is 17 residues long. V lost 0 bases, J lost 2 bases, and 15 bases lay in between. The CDR3 sequence: CASSQDGLGGFTDTQYF. CDR3 in DNA: TGTGCCAGCAGCCAAGATGGTTTAGGAGGCTTCACAGATACGCAGTATTTT.

The rearrangement joins TRBV6-6 to TRBJ2-7; the D gene is possibly TRBD1 (5 bases). The CDR3 extends over 12 amino acids. CDR1 and CDR2 (germline): MNHNY, SVGAGI (reference sequence). Trimming took off 8 bases at V and 2 bases at J, with 10 bases between the two ends. Here the CDR3 reads CASSPQAYEQYV. In DNA, the CDR3 is TGTGCCAGCTCCCCACAGGCCTACGAGCAGTACGTC.

This clone has just one count. As DNA, the CDR3 is TGTGCCAGCAGCCCTATCGGTTTACTCTATGGAAACACCATATATTTT. It yields the protein CASSPIGLLYGNTIYF. The chain combines TRBV5-6 with TRBJ1-3; no clear D gene. V lost 4 bases to trimming and J lost 3 bases, with 17 bases between them. The CDR3 contains 16 residues. Germline CDR1 SGHDT, CDR2 YYEEEE.

The rearrangement uses TRBV28 and TRBJ1-2, with 8 bases fitting TRBD1. Trimming took 3 bases from V and 4 from J; bases not matched to a gene: 10. Per the germline V gene, CDR1 is MDHEN and CDR2 is SYDVKM. The length of the CDR3 is 16 residues. In DNA form, the CDR3 reads TGTGCCAGCAGTTTGAGTCAGGGGGCCGGGGGCTATGGCTACACCTTC. Encoded protein: CASSLSQGAGGYGYTF.

V gene TRBV2 combines with J gene TRBJ2-7, with D maybe TRBD1 (5 bases). This CDR3 comprises 15 residues. Looked up from germline, CDR1 is SNHLY and CDR2 is FYNNEI. The V gene lost 5 bases and the J gene lost 1 base, with 15 bases spanning the gap. This CDR3 is CASSLEDINSYEQYV. Here the CDR3 DNA reads TGTGCCAGCAGTCTCGAGGACATAAATTCCTACGAGCAGTACGTC.

The chain joins TRBV6-5 to TRBJ1-1; the D gene is possibly TRBD1 (6 bases). The CDR3 length is 14 residues. V was trimmed by 6 bases and J by 0 bases, leaving 11 bases between them. The germline V gene encodes CDR1 MNHEY and CDR2 SVGAGI. CDR3 sequence (DNA): TGTGCCAGCAGATTTACAGGGTTGAACACTGAAGCTTTCTTT. The encoded protein is CASRFTGLNTEAFF.

V gene TRBV6-5 combines with J gene TRBJ1-5, with 7 bases aligning to TRBD1. Trimming removed 6 bases from V and 1 base from J; junction bases left unmatched: 6. The CDR3 spans 15 residues. The germline CDR1 and CDR2 sequences are MNHEY and SVGAGI. The CDR3 DNA reads as TGTGCCAGCAGCGTTGGGACAGCCAGCAATCAGCCCCAGCATTTT. This codes for CASSVGTASNQPQHF.

The chain combines TRBV28 with TRBJ2-1; TRBD1 matches at 10 bases. Germline V CDR1 and CDR2: MDHEN, SYDVKM. CDR3 size: 16 residues. V lost 6 bases and J lost 2; bases outside the gene matches: 7. The CDR3 DNA is TGTGCCAGCAGGGGAGGAGGACAGGGGGCCTACAATGAGCAGTTCTTC. As protein: CASRGGGQGAYNEQFF.

This chain links TRBV9 with TRBJ2-2; weak D call: TRBD2 (7 bases). CDR1 and CDR2 (germline): SGDLS, YYNGEE. The CDR3 totals 17 residues. V was pared by 4 bases and J by 4 bases, with 20 bases between. Here the CDR3 DNA reads TGTGCCAGCAGCACTCGGGCGAGGGGGGAGGGCACCGGGGAGCTGTTTTTT. Its translation is CASSTRARGEGTGELFF.

The CDR3 DNA reads as TGTGCCAGTAACCCGGTGACAGGGGGAAACACTGAAGCTTTCTTT. Translated, it gives CASNPVTGGNTEAFF. The chain employs TRBV19 and TRBJ1-1, with TRBD1 identical over 9 bases. CDR1 is LNHDA, CDR2 SQIVND, per germline (reference sequence). Losses at the gene ends were 7 bases for V and 2 bases for J; bases not matched to a gene: 8. The CDR3 extends over 15 amino acids.

The CDR3 is CASRSTGSPDTQYF. CDR3 bases: TGTGCCAGCAGGTCTACAGGGTCCCCCGATACGCAGTATTTT. The rearrangement joins TRBV11-2 to TRBJ2-3; a possible D gene is TRBD1 (6 bases). Per germline, CDR1 SGHAT and CDR2 FQNNGV. The CDR3 covers 14 residues. V was trimmed by 6 bases and J by 6 bases, leaving 16 bases between them.

V and J are TRBV11-2 and TRBJ2-2; TRBD2 aligns across 8 bases. The CDR3 loop spans 16 amino acids. Germline CDR1 reads SGHAT; CDR2 reads FQNNGV. Unmatched junction bases numbered 11, after V lost 5 bases and J lost 6 bases. CDR3: CASSPREGRLPGELFF. Written as DNA, the CDR3 is TGTGCCAGCAGCCCCCGGGAGGGCCGGTTGCCCGGGGAGCTGTTTTTT.

The chain recombines TRBV10-3 with TRBJ2-7; D is possibly TRBD1 (6 bases). V lost 5 bases, J lost 0 bases, and 11 bases lay in between. CDR3 length equals 14 residues. The germline CDR1 and CDR2 sequences are ENHRY and SYGVKD. Written as DNA, the CDR3 is TGTGCCATCAGTCAGACAGGTAGCTCCTACGAGCAGTACTTC. This codes for CAISQTGSSYEQYF.

This clone was counted once. This chain uses TRBV4-1 with TRBJ1-1, with D maybe TRBD1 (5 bases). CDR1 and CDR2 (germline): MGHRA, YSYEKL. Trimming left V 3 bases short and J 8 bases short, with 13 bases between. The CDR3 sequence is 13 residues long. The DNA for the CDR3 is TGCGCCAGCAGCCAGGAGGGGTTGACCGAAGCTTTCTTT. Translation gives CASSQEGLTEAFF.

The J gene is TRBJ2-3, the V gene TRBV2; 8 positions agree with TRBD1. V lost 3 bases and J lost 1; bases outside the gene matches: 12. CDR3 length: 18 residues. Per the germline V gene, CDR1 is SNHLY and CDR2 is FYNNEI. This CDR3 reads CASSDRRGLGRGTDTQYF. DNA of the CDR3: TGTGCCAGCAGTGACCGCAGGGGGCTCGGGCGCGGCACAGATACGCAGTATTTT.

The rearrangement uses TRBV5-1 and TRBJ2-7, with D unresolved. The CDR3 covers 13 residues. Trimming removed 0 bases from V and 3 bases from J, with 7 bases in between. Germline V gives CDR1 SGHRS, CDR2 YFSETQ. DNA for the CDR3: TGCGCCAGCAGCTTGGGACTGAACTACGAGCAGTACGTC. Translated, it gives CASSLGLNYEQYV.

This clone was found a few times. The J gene is TRBJ1-5, the V gene TRBV28; 11 nucleotides agree with TRBD1. J gave up 6 bases and V 2 bases, and 3 bases lay outside the gene matches. CDR3 length equals 15 residues. Looked up from germline, CDR1 is MDHEN and CDR2 is SYDVKM. Here the CDR3 reads CASSLGQGASQPQHF. The DNA for the CDR3 is TGTGCCAGCAGTTTAGGACAGGGGGCGAGTCAGCCCCAGCATTTT.

This clone appeared a single time. The chain carries TRBV27 and TRBJ1-1, with D hard to call. The CDR3 contains 13 residues. V was trimmed by 0 bases and J by 8 bases, leaving 10 bases between them. Germline CDR1 and CDR2: MNHEY and SMNVEV (reference sequence). This CDR3 is CASSLSSRNEAFF. The CDR3, as DNA: TGTGCCAGCAGTTTATCGTCCAGGAACGAAGCTTTCTTT.

The chain joins TRBV11-2 to TRBJ1-6; D gene uncertain. CDR1 is SGHAT and CDR2 is FQNNGV in the germline V gene. Trimming removed 4 bases from V and 13 bases from J, with 14 bases in between. The CDR3 spans 13 residues. In DNA form, the CDR3 reads TGTGCCAGCAGCTCACGGGAGGAATTGCCCCTCCACTTT. Translation gives CASSSREELPLHF.

The V gene is TRBV7-9, the J gene TRBJ2-1; D might be TRBD1 (6 bases). The V and J ends lost 4 bases and 4 bases respectively, with 23 bases between them. The CDR3 is 18 residues long. From germline, CDR1 is SEHNR and CDR2 FQNEAQ (reference sequence). The CDR3: CASSSVGDAGTPYNEQFF. The CDR3 nucleotides are TGTGCCAGCAGCTCGGTGGGGGATGCCGGGACACCATACAATGAGCAGTTCTTC.

In this sample, this clone turned up a few times. The CDR3 here is CASSFSRGMNSPLHF. The CDR3 nucleotides read TGTGCCAGCAGCTTTTCCCGGGGGATGAATTCACCCCTCCACTTT. The chain combines TRBV11-2 with TRBJ1-6, with D possibly matching TRBD1 (5 bases). The V gene's germline CDR1 is SGHAT and CDR2 FQNNGV. Trimming shortened V by 3 bases and J by 7 bases, and 13 bases separated the two germline ends. The CDR3 totals 15 residues.